The rows below give T cell receptor beta chains drawn from one sample of a study of blood T cell repertoires in COVID-19. Some clones are missing from TCRdb's copy, which holds only in-frame ones; the method was immunoSEQ multiplex PCR. The table has under 150,000 clones, approximately 87% seen once. Source material: peripheral blood. The receptors were gathered from a middle-aged woman with acute or convalescent COVID-19. Both conserved end residues are part of each CDR3. The order of the fields is clone size, D gene, V gene, J gene, CDR3 protein, CDR3 DNA. D genes are given only for firm matches. Expanded clones get a size class; other rows say once, few or many, or leave the size out.

clone_size: -
d_call: -
v_call: TRBV27
j_call: TRBJ1-1
cdr3_aa: CASSLSSGTWNTEAFF
cdr3_nt: TGTGCCAGCAGTTTATCTTCCGGGACTTGGAACACTGAAGCTTTCTTT

clone_size: -
d_call: TRBD1
v_call: TRBV3-1/TRBV3-2
j_call: TRBJ1-3
cdr3_aa: CASSQDTGDGNTIYF
cdr3_nt: TGTGCCAGCAGCCAAGACACAGGGGACGGAAACACCATATATTTT

clone_size: -
d_call: -
v_call: TRBV2
j_call: TRBJ1-5
cdr3_aa: CASRSPGYSNQPQHF
cdr3_nt: TGTGCCAGCAGGAGTCCGGGTTATAGCAATCAGCCCCAGCATTTT

clone_size: -
d_call: -
v_call: TRBV28
j_call: TRBJ2-5
cdr3_aa: CASRAVQETQYF
cdr3_nt: TGTGCCAGCAGAGCTGTACAAGAGACCCAGTACTTC

clone_size: -
d_call: -
v_call: TRBV5-8
j_call: TRBJ1-2
cdr3_aa: CASSLVYYGYTF
cdr3_nt: TGTGCCAGCAGCTTGGTCTACTATGGCTACACCTTC

clone_size: -
d_call: TRBD2
v_call: TRBV9
j_call: TRBJ2-1
cdr3_aa: CASSVDGGGDYNEQFF
cdr3_nt: TGTGCCAGCAGCGTAGACGGCGGGGGAGATTACAATGAGCAGTTCTTC

clone_size: -
d_call: -
v_call: TRBV7-8
j_call: TRBJ2-1
cdr3_aa: CASSTRTLTTYNEQFF
cdr3_nt: TGTGCCAGCAGCACCCGGACTCTCACGACCTACAATGAGCAGTTCTTC

clone_size: -
d_call: -
v_call: TRBV3-1/TRBV3-2
j_call: TRBJ2-1
cdr3_aa: CASSPPPSATSSYNEQFF
cdr3_nt: TGTGCCAGCAGCCCGCCCCCTAGCGCCACGAGCTCCTACAATGAGCAGTTCTTC

clone_size: -
d_call: -
v_call: TRBV5-1
j_call: TRBJ2-7
cdr3_aa: CASSLTQGPGREQYF
cdr3_nt: TGCGCCAGCAGCTTGACCCAGGGGCCAGGTCGCGAGCAGTACTTC

clone_size: few
d_call: -
v_call: TRBV14
j_call: TRBJ2-2
cdr3_aa: CASSRQATGELFF
cdr3_nt: TGTGCCAGCAGTCGACAGGCTACCGGGGAGCTGTTTTTT

clone_size: -
d_call: TRBD1
v_call: TRBV9
j_call: TRBJ2-1
cdr3_aa: CASSVRGDRGNEQFF
cdr3_nt: TGTGCCAGCAGCGTAAGGGGGGACAGGGGTAATGAGCAGTTCTTC

clone_size: -
d_call: -
v_call: TRBV4-3
j_call: TRBJ2-3
cdr3_aa: CASSQESSAPDTQYF
cdr3_nt: TGCGCCAGCAGCCAAGAATCTAGCGCCCCAGATACGCAGTATTTT

clone_size: -
d_call: -
v_call: TRBV30
j_call: TRBJ1-2
cdr3_aa: CAWSGPRWVTDYGYTF
cdr3_nt: TGTGCCTGGAGTGGACCTCGATGGGTAACAGACTATGGCTACACCTTC

clone_size: -
d_call: -
v_call: TRBV7-7
j_call: TRBJ2-2
cdr3_aa: CASSPSSGTGELFF
cdr3_nt: TGTGCCAGCAGCCCCAGTTCTGGCACCGGGGAGCTGTTTTTT

clone_size: -
d_call: TRBD1
v_call: TRBV27
j_call: TRBJ2-7
cdr3_aa: CASSSLQGVSYEQYF
cdr3_nt: TGTGCCAGCAGTTCCCTACAGGGGGTCTCCTACGAGCAGTACTTC

clone_size: -
d_call: TRBD1
v_call: TRBV4-2
j_call: TRBJ1-4
cdr3_aa: CASSPLTGGLEKLFF
cdr3_nt: TGTGCCAGCAGCCCTCTGACAGGGGGATTAGAAAAACTGTTTTTT

clone_size: -
d_call: TRBD1
v_call: TRBV12-3/TRBV12-4
j_call: TRBJ1-1
cdr3_aa: CASSGQIMTEAFF
cdr3_nt: TGTGCCAGCTCGGGACAGATCATGACTGAAGCTTTCTTT

clone_size: -
d_call: -
v_call: TRBV7-6
j_call: TRBJ1-5
cdr3_aa: CASSSSHSQPQHF
cdr3_nt: TGTGCCAGCAGCTCCTCTCATAGTCAGCCCCAGCATTTT

clone_size: -
d_call: TRBD1
v_call: TRBV19
j_call: TRBJ1-6
cdr3_aa: CASSIGTGTGSPLHF
cdr3_nt: TGTGCCAGTAGTATCGGGACAGGTACAGGGTCACCCCTCCACTTT

clone_size: -
d_call: -
v_call: TRBV7-9
j_call: TRBJ1-2
cdr3_aa: CASSSARGNYGYTF
cdr3_nt: TGTGCCAGCAGCTCCGCAAGGGGTAACTATGGCTACACCTTC

clone_size: few
d_call: -
v_call: TRBV3-1/TRBV3-2
j_call: TRBJ2-5
cdr3_aa: CASSTTEETQYF
cdr3_nt: TGTGCCAGCAGTACCACTGAAGAGACCCAGTACTTC

clone_size: -
d_call: -
v_call: TRBV5-5
j_call: TRBJ1-5
cdr3_aa: CASSVRYTSNQPQHF
cdr3_nt: TGTGCCAGCAGTGTCCGGTATACGAGCAATCAGCCCCAGCATTTT

clone_size: -
d_call: -
v_call: TRBV4-3
j_call: TRBJ1-5
cdr3_aa: CASSQVLGGGQPQHF
cdr3_nt: TGCGCCAGCAGCCAAGTGCTGGGCGGAGGCCAGCCCCAGCATTTT

clone_size: few
d_call: -
v_call: TRBV18
j_call: TRBJ1-4
cdr3_aa: CASSPSQANEKLFF
cdr3_nt: TGTGCCAGCTCACCGAGCCAGGCGAATGAAAAACTGTTTTTT

clone_size: -
d_call: -
v_call: TRBV4-1
j_call: TRBJ2-7
cdr3_aa: CASSQDWQGNYEQYF
cdr3_nt: TGCGCCAGCAGCCAAGATTGGCAGGGGAACTACGAGCAGTACTTC

clone_size: -
d_call: TRBD2
v_call: TRBV23-1
j_call: TRBJ2-7
cdr3_aa: CASRLSGGPYEQYF
cdr3_nt: TGCGCCAGCAGGTTAAGCGGGGGGCCCTACGAGCAGTACTTC

clone_size: -
d_call: -
v_call: TRBV18
j_call: TRBJ1-2
cdr3_aa: CASSLDSPYGYTF
cdr3_nt: TGTGCCAGCTCGCTGGACAGTCCTTATGGCTACACCTTC